This T cell receptor (beta chain) stems from a study of cytotoxic CD8 clonotypes in ibrutinib-treated CLL. Study results and limitations: Clonality was higher at baseline than in age-matched healthy donors and tracked circulating CD8+ T-cell counts. Stable or contracted on treatment, public clonotypes were also uncommon.

This clone was observed a handful of times. No antigen is known for it. Depth targeted 1 in 200,000 to 1 in 1 million T cells, averaging roughly 9.3x coverage per clonotype. Clones were read by immunoSEQ multiplex PCR, and TCRdb kept only the in-frame ones, dropping some. The sample consists of approximately 100,000 clones, roughly 60% of them appearing once. CDR3 length equals 17 residues. J was trimmed by 1 base and V by 6 bases; bases with no gene match: 9. In germline, CDR1 is GTSNPN, CDR2 SVGIG (reference sequence). This receptor was identified in a human donor with chronic lymphocytic leukemia. The gene calls are TRBV30 and TRBJ2-3, with 14 bases lining up with TRBD2. The specimen comprised PBMCs, sampled after 24 months of ibrutinib treatment. Here the CDR3 reads CACLRTSGGHGTDTQYF. DNA of the CDR3: TGTGCCTGCCTGAGGACTAGCGGGGGGCATGGCACAGATACGCAGTATTTT.